The clone carrying this T cell receptor (beta chain) was observed a handful of times. MiXCR, applied by TCRdb to the RT-PCR reads, yields one record per CDR3 protein. The repertoire holds fewer than 600,000 distinct CDR3 sequences, with 6% to 9% as singletons. There are 13 residues in the CDR3. J was trimmed by 6 bases and V by 4 bases; bases with no gene match: 5. Germline loops: CDR1 DFQATT, CDR2 SNEGSKA (reference sequence). This sample is part of a study of response to subunit inactivated influenza vaccine. This material consisted of PBMCs from blood, taken roughly 24 months after vaccination. The source of this sequence is a man between 50 and 75 years old who received an inactivated influenza vaccine. The chain carries TRBV20-1 and TRBJ1-2, with TRBD1 matching over 10 bases. The CDR3 loop is CSATTGGAHGYTF. The DNA for the CDR3 is TGCAGTGCTACGACAGGGGGCGCGCATGGCTACACCTTC.